One TCR beta chain is described in this entry. This specimen belongs to a study of CD8+ T cells in alopecia areata. Per the germline V gene, CDR1 is LNHDA and CDR2 is SQIVND (reference sequence). The CDR3 runs 15 residues. The V and J ends lost 5 bases and 3 bases, in that order; junction bases with no gene match: 7. Extracted from the samples, RNA was reverse transcribed into cDNA to serve as the sequencing template. Some clones are missing from TCRdb's copy, which holds only in-frame ones; the method was immunoSEQ multiplex PCR. The sample shows about 110,000 clones, about 60% of them seen only once.

This sequence originates from a human donor with alopecia areata. The chain links TRBV19 to TRBJ2-7; 10 nucleotides agree with TRBD1. Material: NKG2D-low CD8+ T cells sorted from blood. The CDR3 protein is CASSASGQGFYEQYF. The CDR3 DNA reads as TGTGCCAGTAGTGCTTCGGGACAGGGGTTCTACGAGCAGTACTTC.